This entry concerns a single T cell receptor beta chain. It has no known antigen specificity. The sample holds no much larger clone one base away, and base qualities are not on file. This sample is drawn from a study of blood T cells in healthy people across ages (dated by TCRdb to the mid-2010s). Background for the entire study: In model experiments, roughly one uniquely barcoded TCR beta cDNA molecule per two T cells was captured by template switching. The study measured age-related changes in TCR beta repertoire diversity using deep sequencing normalized with unique cDNA molecular identifiers. The donors were split into four age groups: young (average 16 years), middle-aged (around 40), aged (roughly 65) and long-lived (roughly 80). Two additional independent replicas of 1 million unique cDNA reads from the same blood draw were analyzed for two donors (one aged 18 to 30 and one aged 80 or older). On the study overall, not on this receptor specifically: Because donor CMV infection status was unknown, age-related changes in expanded clonotypes were potentially confounded. Observed TCR beta diversity per million T cells fell roughly linearly with age, and a significant reduction was already apparent by age around 40. A strong correlation was found between observed TCR beta diversity and the percentage of naive T cells measured by flow cytometry. Compared with the aged group, the long-lived group had more naive CD4+ T cells, fewer expanded clones and increased TCR diversity, a pattern suggesting age selection. Because profiling used bulk unsorted PBMCs, naive and antigen-experienced compartments could not be compared conclusively. Estimates of total diversity based on one million sequenced T cells were considered lower bounds and underestimates.

The library was obtained by 5' RACE. Instrument on record: Illumina HiSeq 2500. A second PCR of roughly 7 to 12 cycles was run with a J-beta primer mix and a sample-barcoded 5' primer. A template-switch 5' adaptor carrying 12 random nucleotides introduced a unique molecular identifier onto each TCR beta cDNA molecule. Each sample yielded at least 2.5 million CDR3-containing paired-end reads. First-strand cDNA was synthesized from all RNA with the Mint cDNA synthesis kit, primed by a TRBC-specific oligonucleotide. After uracil-DNA glycosylase treatment, a first 18-cycle PCR used universal primers M1SS and BC2_uni_R on all cDNA. Turning to the authors' computational methods: Each sample was normalized by randomly selecting 1 million high-quality reads, each carrying a distinct molecular identifier. Instead of being binned into consensus sequences, reads that shared molecular identifiers were thrown out. CDR3 identification, clonotype clustering and error correction used MiTCR with a Q25 quality threshold and the strictest error-elimination algorithm. A nonparametric unseen species model with Euler transformation was used to estimate a lower bound on total TCR beta diversity. TCRdb reprocessing: public reads trimmed at Q25 with fastp, clones called with MiXCR, in-frame beta chains kept. Under each unique CDR3 protein, matching rows form one entry showing the most common genes and DNA. TCRdb, not the original authors, processed these V and J calls. This sample gives roughly 800,000 distinct CDR3 sequences in total; 20% to 25% of them show up just once. The ten most abundant clones make up under 4.5% of the sample.

Clipping removes 4 bases from V and 7 bases from J, with 12 as the unmatched junction base count. In the germline V gene, CDR1 corresponds to MDHEN and CDR2 to SYDVKM. The cysteine opens and the phenylalanine closes a CDR3 of 16 amino acids. Of all the DNA, just the CDR3 is kept, 48 bases in frame from base 1. The roughly 38 donors, aged roughly 6 to 95 years, were systemically healthy Caucasian individuals from Russia. Around 10 milliliters of peripheral blood were collected from each donor into EDTA-treated Vacutainer tubes. Ficoll-Paque density-gradient centrifugation was used to isolate PBMCs, with at least 6.5 million per sample. Trizol reagent was used to extract total RNA from the PBMCs, yielding at least 5.5 micrograms per sample. The percentages of naive CD45RAhigh/CD27high T cells were determined by flow cytometry on a PBMC aliquot from every donor. The sample also formed part of further work on T cells of mothers and their children. Per the second study: Nine systemically healthy Caucasian individuals served as donors, namely three mothers together with their six children. cDNA synthesis consumed the entire amount of extracted RNA, loaded at roughly 1.5 ug RNA in each 15 ul reaction. In the second PCR, the M1S primer added sample barcodes and 2-4 random nucleotides. Over 8.5 million TCR beta CDR3 reads came from each mother, compared with some 3.1 million reads from each child. Thymic selection similarly shapes TCR recombination output in related and unrelated pairs, with minor effect from inherited differences. Normalized repertoire overlap was always found to be slightly, but never significantly, higher in related mother-child pairs than in unrelated mother-child pairs. Persistent microchimeric T cell clones were not detected, at a sensitivity of approximately 98 clones per million clonotypes. In the study, deep NGS was used to compare the TCR beta repertoires of mothers and children, and features distinguishing related mother-child pairs from unrelated individuals were sought. On average, the children were approximately 11 +/- 4 years old, while the mothers were about 40 +/- 4 years old. After adapter ligation with NEBNext reagents, the libraries were sequenced on Illumina HiSeq 2000 with 100+100 nt paired-end reads. To prevent cross-contamination, the mother and child libraries were prepared a month apart and were sequenced in separate runs. For each donor, somewhere between roughly 450,000 and 2,000,000 distinct TCR beta clonotypes were identified. Naive TCR beta clonotypes were estimated from low-frequency clonotypes matched to each donor's FACS-determined naive share, without sorting.

The sequence was obtained from a boy aged 5-17 years in good health. The receptor chain draws on TRBV28 and TRBJ1-2, and 10 junctional nucleotides match TRBD1. Material: blood. Here the CDR3 is given as CASSSGQGSAGRGYTF. The nucleotide sequence is TGTGCCAGCAGTTCGGGACAGGGGTCCGCCGGGCGTGGCTACACCTTC.